These 7 T cell receptor beta chains share one sample of origin, sequenced in a study of shared clonotypes between healthy human individuals. Profiling relied on immunoSEQ multiplex PCR, and the TCRdb table lists in-frame clones only, not all of them. The sample lists a few million clones; about 92% were seen once. The sequenced sample consisted of naive CD4+ T cells from PBMCs. Specified subset: CD45RA+ positively selected. Source of these receptors: a man aged 18 to 29 in good health. Some clones in this sample may be carry-over from other donors' samples.

The J gene is TRBJ1-3, the V gene TRBV18; D ambiguous. Trimming pared 2 bases from V and 7 bases from J, leaving 15 bases between. Germline CDR1 reads KGHSH; CDR2 reads LQKENI. The CDR3 runs 15 residues. CDR3 residues: CASSPTVERPNTIYF. For the CDR3, the DNA is TGTGCCAGCTCACCAACGGTTGAGCGCCCGAACACCATATATTTT.

The rearrangement uses TRBV9 and TRBJ2-6, with 8 bases that match TRBD1. After removal of 4 bases from V and 0 bases from J, the junction contained 6 bases not matched to a gene. CDR1 SGDLS and CDR2 YYNGEE come from the germline V gene. The CDR3 is 17 amino acids. CDR3 DNA: TGTGCCAGCAGCCCTCAGGGGGCCTTCTCTGGGGCCAACGTCCTGACTTTC. Amino acids: CASSPQGAFSGANVLTF.

V and J are TRBV29-1 and TRBJ1-1; tentative D call: TRBD1 (6 bases). The V and J ends lost 7 bases and 3 bases respectively, with 15 bases between them. The CDR3 runs to 13 residues. Germline V CDR1 and CDR2: SQVTM, ANQGSEA. CDR3 nucleotide sequence: TGCAGCGCTACCGGAGGGGGAGACACTGAAGCTTTCTTT. This codes for CSATGGGDTEAFF.

Details on this clone: Other DNA sequences in the same sample also yield this CDR3. V and J are TRBV28 and TRBJ1-1, with 7 bases fitting TRBD1. Germline lookup yields CDR1 MDHEN and CDR2 SYDVKM. The CDR3 has 14 amino acids. The junction had 4 bases not matched to a gene; V was cut back by 6 bases and J by 0 bases. The CDR3 bases are TGTGCCAGCAGCCCGGGACAGTTGAACACTGAAGCTTTCTTT. Translation: CASSPGQLNTEAFF.

The chain combines TRBV11-2 with TRBJ2-1; possibly TRBD1 for D (6 bases). The V gene's germline CDR1 is SGHAT and CDR2 FQNNGV. The CDR3 is made up of 14 amino acids. With 5 bases removed from V and 4 bases from J, the gap between germline ends came to 12 bases. The CDR3 nucleotides read TGTGCCAGCAGCCCACTTACAGGGTACAATGAGCAGTTCTTC. Translated, it gives CASSPLTGYNEQFF.

This chain connects TRBV29-1 to TRBJ1-2; no firm D call. Trimming stripped 6 bases from V and 8 bases from J, with 13 bases between. The CDR3 covers 11 residues. The germline V gene has CDR1 SQVTM and CDR2 ANQGSEA. CDR3 DNA sequence: TGCAGCGTCCACTCCGTCCTGGGCTACACCTTC. The encoded protein is CSVHSVLGYTF.

The chain employs TRBV30 and TRBJ2-7, with 9 nucleotides matching TRBD1. V shed 6 bases and J 5 bases; nucleotides not matched to a gene: 11. Germline V gene lookup returns CDR1 GTSNPN and CDR2 SVGIG (reference sequence). The CDR3 extends over 14 amino acids. The CDR3 DNA sequence: TGTGCCTGCCCAAATCCGGGACAGGGTAACGAGCAGTACTTC. Protein product: CACPNPGQGNEQYF. Filled out from reference TRBV30 and TRBJ2-7, the complete variable domain reads SQTIHQWPATLVQPVGSPLSLECTVEGTSNPNLYWYRQAAGRGLQLLFYSVGIGQISSEVPQNLSASRPQDRQFILSSKKLLLSDSGFYLCACPNPGQGNEQYFGPGTRLTVT.